These 27 T cell receptor beta chains were all obtained from the same sample, sequenced in a study of regulatory T cells in long-lasting Graves disease. In building TCR beta libraries, iRepertoire HTBI primers were used together with Arm-PCR of CDR3 regions. TCRdb re-derived calls from the multiplex PCR reads in MiXCR, one entry per CDR3 protein. The sample shows approximately 480,000 distinct CDR3 sequences, roughly 17% of them seen only once. Time point: newly diagnosed GD, antithyroid drugs for less than 3 months. The TCR library was prepared using RNA isolated from PBMCs. These same data were also listed under a study on T cells in Graves' hyperthyroidism and ophthalmopathy.

Sequenced here: peripheral blood mononuclear cells (PBMCs), sampled at new diagnosis, from a patient treated with antithyroid drugs. The receptors here all came from a man in his forties or fifties with Graves disease.

This clonotype was observed a few times. The chain joins TRBV7-9 to TRBJ1-2, with no clear D. The CDR3 is 12 residues long. The germline V gene has CDR1 SEHNR and CDR2 FQNEAQ (reference sequence). The V and J ends lost 5 bases and 6 bases respectively, with 10 bases between them. CDR3 residues: CASSRNGDGYTF. Here the CDR3 DNA reads TGTGCCAGCAGCCGAAACGGGGATGGCTACACCTTC.

With regard to this clonotype: As the CDR3 is not closed by the conserved phenylalanine or tryptophan, this likely results from a read error. The chain joins TRBV28 to TRBJ1-5, with a weak D call TRBD1 (5 bases). The CDR3 is made up of 12 amino acids. CDR1 MDHEN and CDR2 SYDVKM come from the germline V gene. Trimming pared 3 bases from V and 6 bases from J, leaving 6 bases between. The CDR3 DNA follows: TGTGCCAGCAGTTTTGGGGCTCAGCCCCAGCATTTG. Translating gives CASSFGAQPQHL.

This clonotype occurred many times. The V and J genes are TRBV6-5 and TRBJ1-2, with TRBD1 as a possible D gene (6 bases). V lost 2 bases to trimming and J lost 5 bases, with 18 bases between them. There are 16 residues in the CDR3. Germline V gene lookup returns CDR1 MNHEY and CDR2 SVGAGI. The DNA of the CDR3 is TGTGCCAGCAGTTACGGGGGGGGCTTGAAGACGTATGGCTACACCTTC. This codes for CASSYGGGLKTYGYTF.

The chain recombines TRBV7-9 with TRBJ2-1; the D is unclear. Trimming removed 3 bases from V and 3 bases from J, with 9 bases in between. The CDR3 runs to 14 residues. Looked up from germline, CDR1 is SEHNR and CDR2 is FQNEAQ (reference sequence). CDR3 sequence (DNA): TGTGCCAGCAGCTTTTGGCAAGACTACAATGAGCAGTTCTTC. Amino acid sequence: CASSFWQDYNEQFF.

This clonotype has only a few counts. J is TRBJ1-3 and V is TRBV9, with D perhaps matching TRBD1 (5 bases). The CDR3 spans 14 residues. Trimming removed 3 bases from V and 2 bases from J, with 9 bases in between. Germline values: CDR1 SGDLS, CDR2 YYNGEE. The CDR3 reads CASSAGSAGNTIYF. The CDR3 nucleotides read TGTGCCAGCAGCGCAGGGAGCGCTGGAAACACCATATATTTT.

This clonotype was detected only a few times. The J gene is TRBJ2-2, the V gene TRBV12-3 or TRBV12-4; 7 nucleotides agree with TRBD1. V was pared by 3 bases and J by 5 bases, with 6 bases of the junction left unmatched. CDR3 length: 15 amino acids. Here the CDR3 reads CASSLRQGLTGELFF. The CDR3 DNA reads TGTGCCAGCAGTTTGAGACAGGGATTAACCGGGGAGCTGTTTTTT.

This chain uses TRBV7-2 with TRBJ2-1, with TRBD2 as a possible D gene (6 bases). CDR1 is SGHTA, CDR2 FQGNSA, per germline. The CDR3 contains 16 residues. Between the trimmed V and J ends, which lost 2 bases and 6 bases, there was a span of 17 bases. CDR3: CASSLYGGARTNEQFF. As DNA, the CDR3 is TGTGCCAGCAGCTTATACGGGGGAGCGAGAACCAATGAGCAGTTCTTC.

The sample holds one count of this clonotype. This may arise from a read error, as a much more abundant clone is one base away. This sequence joins TRBV7-2 and TRBJ2-7; 9 positions agree with TRBD2. The CDR3 length is 14 residues. Germline loops: CDR1 SGHTA, CDR2 FQGNSA. The V segment lost 5 bases and the J segment 7 bases; nucleotides outside the gene matches: 9. CDR3 DNA: TGTGCCAGCAGCCGGCGGGAGGGCTACAATGAGCAGTACTTC. Residues: CASSRREGYNEQYF.

This clonotype occurred many times. The V and J genes are TRBV28 and TRBJ2-7, with TRBD2 as a possible D gene (5 bases). This CDR3 comprises 12 residues. The V end lost 3 bases, the J end lost 6 bases, and 9 bases lay between the germline ends. Germline V gene lookup returns CDR1 MDHEN and CDR2 SYDVKM. The CDR3 DNA follows: TGTGCCAGCAGTTTCGGGGAAAGCGAGCAGTACTTC. Encoded protein: CASSFGESEQYF.

Only a few counts were recorded for this clonotype. This chain joins TRBV24-1 and TRBJ1-1, with TRBD1 as a possible D gene (6 bases). In germline, CDR1 is KGHDR, CDR2 SFDVKD. The CDR3 is 16 residues long. The V gene lost 4 bases and the J gene lost 4 bases, with 18 bases spanning the gap. In DNA form, the CDR3 reads TGTGCCACCAGTGAAGGGGGAAGCGGGAGAGGCACTGAAGCTTTCTTT. Translated, it gives CATSEGGSGRGTEAFF.

Comment on this clonotype: A read error may be the cause here, since a much bigger clone is one base away. This chain uses TRBV5-4 with TRBJ2-7, with D uncertain. The CDR3 has 14 residues. Germline CDR1 SGHNT, CDR2 YYREEE (reference sequence). The CDR3 loop is CASSSRTSSHEQYF. CDR3 nucleotides: TGTGCCAGCAGCTCCCGGACGAGCTCCCACGAGCAGTACTTC.

The chain couples TRBV5-1 to TRBJ2-7; 9 positions match TRBD2. Per germline, CDR1 SGHRS and CDR2 YFSETQ. Germline trimming cut 0 bases from V and 5 bases from J; bases unmatched to any gene: 9. This CDR3 has 16 residues. The CDR3 loop reads CASSLDGRVAGDEQYF. CDR3 bases: TGCGCCAGCAGCTTGGACGGAAGGGTAGCGGGAGACGAGCAGTACTTC.

The chain links TRBV2 to TRBJ1-2, with unresolved D. This CDR3 has 14 amino acids. CDR1 SNHLY and CDR2 FYNNEI come from the germline V gene. Deletions cut 5 bases from V and 8 bases from J, with 18 bases between. The CDR3 loop reads CASSLDGLLRGYTF. The CDR3 coding sequence is TGTGCCAGCAGTCTGGACGGACTCCTTCGGGGCTACACCTTC. Full variable domain (outside the CDR3, taken from reference TRBV2 and TRBJ1-2): EPEVTQTPSHQVTQMGQEVILRCVPISNHLYFYWYRQILGQKVEFLVSFYNNEISEKSEIFDDQFSVERPDGSNFTLKIRSTKLEDSAMYFCASSLDGLLRGYTFGSGTRLTVV.

This clonotype was seen ten or more times. The V call is TRBV5-5, the J call TRBJ2-1, with a possible D match to TRBD2 (5 bases). From germline, CDR1 is SGHKS and CDR2 YYEKEE (reference sequence). The CDR3 totals 15 residues. V lost 4 bases and J lost 0, with 11 bases in between. The CDR3 protein is CASSRTADSYNEQFF. The CDR3 nucleotides are TGTGCCAGCAGCCGTACAGCGGACTCCTACAATGAGCAGTTCTTC.

This clonotype was seen once. This may be a read error, as it is one base from a much larger clone. This rearrangement joins TRBV28 to TRBJ1-6; 7 positions agree with TRBD1. Looked up from germline, CDR1 is MDHEN and CDR2 is SYDVKM. CDR3 length: 13 amino acids. Trimming took 2 bases from V and 18 from J; bases not matched to a gene: 10. CDR3 DNA: TGTGCCAGCAGTTTAGATAGGGGGCGATCCCCCCACTTT. Protein sequence: CASSLDRGRSPHF. The full variable domain, in which reference TRBV28 and TRBJ1-6 provide the parts outside the CDR3, is DVKVTQSSRYLVKRTGEKVFLECVQDMDHENMFWYRQDPGLGLRLIYFSYDVKMKEKGDIPEGYSVSREKKERFSLILESASTNQTSMYLCASSLDRGRSPHFGNGTRLTVT.

This clonotype came up many times. The CDR3: CASRTANYGYTF. The CDR3 DNA reads TGTGCCAGCAGGACAGCTAACTATGGCTACACCTTC. The chain couples TRBV6-1 to TRBJ1-2, with a weak D call TRBD1 (5 bases). CDR3 length: 12 residues. The V gene's germline CDR1 is MNHNS and CDR2 SASEGT. V lost 6 bases and J lost 0, with 5 bases in between.

This clonotype was seen at least ten times. The chain uses TRBV20-1 and TRBJ2-2; D perhaps matches TRBD1 (5 bases). Germline CDR1 is DFQATT and CDR2 is SNEGSKA (reference sequence). The V gene lost 1 base and the J gene lost 4 bases, with 10 bases spanning the gap. The CDR3 totals 14 residues. The CDR3 DNA reads as TGCAGTGCTAGAGTACCGCAGGGCACCGGGGAGCTGTTTTTT. It is translated as CSARVPQGTGELFF.

The chain couples TRBV12-5 to TRBJ2-1, with D perhaps assigned TRBD1 or TRBD2 (6 bases each). In germline, CDR1 is LGHNT, CDR2 FRNRAP. Trimming removed 5 bases at V and 1 base at J, with 15 bases between. CDR3 size: 16 residues. Written as DNA, the CDR3 is TGTGCTAGTGGTGCCGGGGGCTTAGGTTCCTACAATGAGCAGTTCTTC. It translates to CASGAGGLGSYNEQFF.

This clonotype was counted a single time. With a much larger clone just one base away, this may be a read error. The gene calls are TRBV27 and TRBJ2-7; the match to TRBD2 covers 10 bases. The DNA end favors TRBJ2-1, so the J call may be wrong. The germline gives CDR1 MNHEY, CDR2 SMNVEV (reference sequence). The CDR3 covers 16 residues. CDR3 sequence (DNA): TGTGCCAGCAGTTCTAGTCTAGCGGGAGTGTCTAGTGAGCAGTTCTTC. Translating gives CASSSSLAGVSSEQFF.

This clonotype was recorded once. Given a much more abundant clone one base away, this may be a read error. This chain uses TRBV2 with TRBJ2-2; D not certain. The germline CDR1 and CDR2 sequences are SNHLY and FYNNEI. Trimming shortened V by 4 bases and J by 7 bases, and 4 bases separated the two germline ends. This CDR3 region has 11 residues. The CDR3 region is CASSGVGELFF. DNA for the CDR3: TGTGCCAGCAGTGGGGTCGGGGAGCTGTTTTTT.

About this clonotype: A read error may explain this, as a much larger clone is one base away. This sequence joins TRBV27 and TRBJ2-1; possibly TRBD2 for D (6 bases). V was pared by 7 bases and J by 10 bases, with 20 bases between. CDR1 and CDR2 from the germline V gene are MNHEY and SMNVEV (reference sequence). This CDR3 region has 14 residues. CDR3 bases: TGTGCCAGCACCCCCGCTAGCGCGACCTACGAGCAGTTCTTC. Protein sequence: CASTPASATYEQFF.

As concerns this clonotype: This could be a read error, since a much larger clone is one nucleotide away. The CDR3 does not end in the conserved phenylalanine or tryptophan, so this is likely a read error. This chain links TRBV29-1 with TRBJ2-1; D is unclear. The CDR3 totals 15 residues. Germline-derived CDR1 and CDR2 are SQVTM and ANQGSEA. The V gene lost 1 base and the J gene lost 1 base, with 11 bases spanning the gap. CDR3: CSVEGGLGSYNEQFS. DNA for the CDR3: TGCAGCGTTGAAGGAGGCCTAGGTTCCTACAATGAGCAGTTCTCC.

The sample holds many counts of this clonotype. The rearrangement joins TRBV6-1 to TRBJ1-1; weak D call: TRBD1 (6 bases). This CDR3 is built from 13 residues. V dropped 8 bases and J dropped 3 bases, with 13 bases sitting between them. Germline V gene sequence: CDR1 MNHNS, CDR2 SASEGT. The CDR3 DNA reads TGTGCCAGCTCCCCAGGGGTGGACACTGAAGCTTTCTTT. Encoded protein: CASSPGVDTEAFF.

The chain recombines TRBV15 with TRBJ2-5, with TRBD1 identical over 8 bases. The CDR3 spans 14 residues. Germline V CDR1 and CDR2: LNHNV, YYDKDF (reference sequence). Unmatched junction bases numbered 4, after V lost 6 bases and J lost 1 base. As DNA, the CDR3 is TGTGCCACCAGGCCACAGGGGGGCCAAGAGACCCAGTACTTC. It translates to CATRPQGGQETQYF.

Details on this clonotype: A much larger clone differs by one base, so this may be a read error. Because the CDR3 is missing its conserved closing phenylalanine or tryptophan, this is likely a read error. The chain recombines TRBV5-1 with TRBJ2-3, with 12 bases identical to TRBD2. The CDR3 sequence is 16 residues long. Germline V gene sequence: CDR1 SGHRS, CDR2 YFSETQ. The V segment lost 0 bases and the J segment 5 bases; nucleotides outside the gene matches: 4. CDR3 DNA: TGCGCCAGCAGCTTGGGACTAGCGGGAGAAGTAGATACGCAGTATCTT. It encodes CASSLGLAGEVDTQYL.

The chain recombines TRBV15 with TRBJ2-1; D is perhaps TRBD1 (5 bases). Deletions cut 3 bases from V and 3 bases from J, with 12 bases between. The germline gives CDR1 LNHNV, CDR2 YYDKDF (reference sequence). The CDR3 is 15 amino acids. CDR3 nucleotide sequence: TGTGCCACCAGCAGGGGGAAGGGGAACTACAATGAGCAGTTCTTC. Amino acids: CATSRGKGNYNEQFF.

There are many counts of this clonotype. The chain joins TRBV6-5 to TRBJ2-7, with TRBD2 as a possible D gene (5 bases). The CDR3 runs 16 residues. Deletions cut 4 bases from V and 0 bases from J, with 16 bases between. CDR1 and CDR2 (germline): MNHEY, SVGAGI. The CDR3 coding sequence is TGTGCCAGCAGTTCGAGGACTGCTCGCCTCTCCTACGAGCAGTACTTC. It translates to CASSSRTARLSYEQYF.